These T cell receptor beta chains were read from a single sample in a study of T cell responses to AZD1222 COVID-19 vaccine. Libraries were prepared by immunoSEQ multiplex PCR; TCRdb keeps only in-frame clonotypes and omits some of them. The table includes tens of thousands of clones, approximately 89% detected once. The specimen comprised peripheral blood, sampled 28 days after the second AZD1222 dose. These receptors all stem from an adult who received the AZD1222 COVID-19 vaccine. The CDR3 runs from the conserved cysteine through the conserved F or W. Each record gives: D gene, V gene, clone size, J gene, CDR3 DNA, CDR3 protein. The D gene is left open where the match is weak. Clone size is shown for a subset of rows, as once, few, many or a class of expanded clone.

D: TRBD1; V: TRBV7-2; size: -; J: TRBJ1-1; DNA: TGTGCCAGCAGCCGGACAGGGGGCGCAGGGTCTGAAGCTTTCTTT; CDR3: CASSRTGGAGSEAFF
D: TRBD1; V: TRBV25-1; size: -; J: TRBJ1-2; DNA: TGTGCCAGCCAAGACAGGGGGGGACTTGGCTACACCTTC; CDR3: CASQDRGGLGYTF
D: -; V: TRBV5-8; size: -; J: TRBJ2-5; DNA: TGTGCCAGCAGCTTGGATCAAGCCCGAGAGACCCAGTACTTC; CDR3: CASSLDQARETQYF
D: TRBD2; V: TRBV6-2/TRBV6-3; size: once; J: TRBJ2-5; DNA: TGTGCCAGCAGTAGGGCGGGGGTCTTCCTAGAGACCCAGTACTTC; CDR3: CASSRAGVFLETQYF
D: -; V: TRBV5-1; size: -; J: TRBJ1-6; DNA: TGCGCCAGCAGCTCGAGCGGGGGGATCGATAATTCACCCCTCCACTTT; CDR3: CASSSSGGIDNSPLHF
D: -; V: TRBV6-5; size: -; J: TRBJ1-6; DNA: TGTGCCAGTTCGGGTGTCGCAAATTCACCCCTCCACTTT; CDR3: CASSGVANSPLHF
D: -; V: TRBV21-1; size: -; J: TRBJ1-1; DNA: TGTGCCAGCACCTGGACAGGGGGGTGCACTGAAGCTTTCTTT; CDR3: CASTWTGGCTEAFF
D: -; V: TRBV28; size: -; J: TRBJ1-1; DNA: TGTGCCAGCAGTCTCGGGCGGTTGAACACTGAAGCTTTCTTT; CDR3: CASSLGRLNTEAFF
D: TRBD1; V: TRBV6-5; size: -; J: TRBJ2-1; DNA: TGTGCCAGCAGCCCAACAGGGGGAGGTTACAATGAGCAGTTCTTC; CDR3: CASSPTGGGYNEQFF
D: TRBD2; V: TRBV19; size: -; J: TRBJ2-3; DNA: TGTGCCAGTAGCCCCAGGGGGACTAGCGTGAATACGCAGTATTTT; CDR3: CASSPRGTSVNTQYF
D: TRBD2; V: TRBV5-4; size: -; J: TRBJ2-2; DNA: TGTGCCAGCAGCTTTTGGGGGGGCACCGGGGAGCTGTTTTTT; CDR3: CASSFWGGTGELFF
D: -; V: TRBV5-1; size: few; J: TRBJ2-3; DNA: TGCGCCAGCAGATGGGGGGACCCCACAGATACGCAGTATTTT; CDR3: CASRWGDPTDTQYF
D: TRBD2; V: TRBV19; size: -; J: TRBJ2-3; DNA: TGTGCCAGTAGTATGGGAGTGGCGGGAGTTACGGCAGATACGCAGTATTTT; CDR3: CASSMGVAGVTADTQYF
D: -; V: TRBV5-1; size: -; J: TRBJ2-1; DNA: TGCGCCAGCAGCCTCTCAGGAGGGGCCTACAATGAGCAGTTCTTC; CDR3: CASSLSGGAYNEQFF
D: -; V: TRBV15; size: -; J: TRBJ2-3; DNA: TGTGCCACCAGCAGAGAAAGGACAAGGTTGGGAGATACGCAGTATTTT; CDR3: CATSRERTRLGDTQYF
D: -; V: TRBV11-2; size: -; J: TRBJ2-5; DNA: TGTGCCAGCAGACAACCGTTTGGGACCCAGTACTTC; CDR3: CASRQPFGTQYF
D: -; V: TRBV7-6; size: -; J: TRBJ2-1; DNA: TGTGCCAGCAGTTTCACAGGGAGCAATGAGCAGTTCTTC; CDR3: CASSFTGSNEQFF
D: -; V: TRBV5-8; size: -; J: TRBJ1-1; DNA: TGTGCCAGCAGGGCCCCGGGAGGGACGGGCACTGAAGCTTTCTTT; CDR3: CASRAPGGTGTEAFF
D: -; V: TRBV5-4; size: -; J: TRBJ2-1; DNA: TGTGCCAGCAGCTCCCCGGGGCAGGGTTGGGGGTTTATAACTGAGCAGTTCTTC; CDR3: CASSSPGQGWGFITEQFF
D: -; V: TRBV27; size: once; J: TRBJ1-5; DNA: TGTGCCAGCAGTTGGGGTCCTAATCAGCCCCAGCATTTT; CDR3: CASSWGPNQPQHF
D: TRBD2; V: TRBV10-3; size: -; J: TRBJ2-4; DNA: TGTGCCATCAGTGAGCCCTCTGCGGGGGGGCCCCTAGCCAAAAACATTCAGTACTTC; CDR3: CAISEPSAGGPLAKNIQYF
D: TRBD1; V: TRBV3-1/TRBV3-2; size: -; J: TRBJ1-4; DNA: TGTGCCAGCAGCCAAGGACAGGGAAAACTGTTTTTT; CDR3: CASSQGQGKLFF
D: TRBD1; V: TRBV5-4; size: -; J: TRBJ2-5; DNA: TGTGCCAGCAGCGCGGGACAGGGGAGAAAAGAGACCCAGTACTTC; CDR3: CASSAGQGRKETQYF
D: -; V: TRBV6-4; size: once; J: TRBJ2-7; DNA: TGTGCCAGCAGTGACTCGACCCCCCAGTCGGGGGAGCAGTACTTC; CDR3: CASSDSTPQSGEQYF
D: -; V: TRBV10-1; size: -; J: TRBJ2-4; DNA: TGCGCCAGCCAAGACGAAGCCAAAAACATTCAGTACTTC; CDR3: CASQDEAKNIQYF
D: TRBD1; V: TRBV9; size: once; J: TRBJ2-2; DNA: TGTGCCAGCAGCGTAGAGGGACAGACAGGATTTAAGTTTGGTACCGGGGAGCTGTTTTTT; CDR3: CASSVEGQTGFKFGTGELFF
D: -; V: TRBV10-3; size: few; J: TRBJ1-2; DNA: TGTGCCATCAGGCGGGCGGACTATGGCTACACCTTC; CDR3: CAIRRADYGYTF
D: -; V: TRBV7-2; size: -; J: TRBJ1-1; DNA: TGTGCCAGCAGCTTGAGTTTACACGTGAACACTGAAGCTTTCTTT; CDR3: CASSLSLHVNTEAFF
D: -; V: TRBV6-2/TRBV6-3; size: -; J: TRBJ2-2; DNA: TGTGCCAGCAGTTACCCGGCGGGGAAGCTGTTTTTT; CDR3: CASSYPAGKLFF
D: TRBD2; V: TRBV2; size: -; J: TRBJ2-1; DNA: TGTGCCAGCAAACTAGCGCCTGAGCAGTTCTTC; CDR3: CASKLAPEQFF
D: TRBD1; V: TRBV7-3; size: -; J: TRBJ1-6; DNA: TGTGCCAGCAGCTTAACGGACAGGGACAATTCACCCCTCCACTTT; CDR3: CASSLTDRDNSPLHF
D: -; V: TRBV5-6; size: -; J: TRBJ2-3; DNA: TGTGCCAGCAGACCAAGACCCGACATTTTAGATACGCAGTATTTT; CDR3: CASRPRPDILDTQYF
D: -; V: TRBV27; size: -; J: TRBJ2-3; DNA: TGTGCCAGCAGTTTATCGGCTAGCTTAGATACGCAGTATTTT; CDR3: CASSLSASLDTQYF
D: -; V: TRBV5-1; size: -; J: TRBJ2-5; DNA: TGCGCCAGCGAACTTGGGGGGGCTTTATCGCTAGAGACCCAGTACTTC; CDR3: CASELGGALSLETQYF
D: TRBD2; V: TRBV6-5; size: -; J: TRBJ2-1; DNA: TGTGCCAGCAGTCCCTCTAGCGGGGTGCGGAATGAGCAGTTCTTC; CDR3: CASSPSSGVRNEQFF
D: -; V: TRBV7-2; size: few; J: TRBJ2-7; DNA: TGTGCCAGCAGCTTAAATGGACAAGTCTACGAGCAGTACTTC; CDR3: CASSLNGQVYEQYF
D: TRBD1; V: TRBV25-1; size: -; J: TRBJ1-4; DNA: TGTGCCAGCAGTGGCACAGGGGGCCCTGAAAAACTGTTTTTT; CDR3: CASSGTGGPEKLFF
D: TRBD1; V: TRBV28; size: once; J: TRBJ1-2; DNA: TGTGCCAGCAGTTTAATCGGGACAGGGAACTATGGCTACACCTTC; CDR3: CASSLIGTGNYGYTF
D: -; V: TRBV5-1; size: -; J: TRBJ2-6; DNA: TGCGCCAGCAGCGGCAGGGTAGCTGGGGCCAACGTCCTGACTTTC; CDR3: CASSGRVAGANVLTF
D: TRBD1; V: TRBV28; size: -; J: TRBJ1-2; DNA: TGTGCCAGCAGCGTCGGGACAGGGCAGAACTATGGCTACACCTTC; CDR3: CASSVGTGQNYGYTF
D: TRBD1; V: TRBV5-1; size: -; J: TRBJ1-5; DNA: TGCGCCAGCAGCCCGACAGGGATCAATCAGCCCCAGCATTTT; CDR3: CASSPTGINQPQHF
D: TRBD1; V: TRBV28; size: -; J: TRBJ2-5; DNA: TGTGCCAGAAACAGGGGTGGCCTGCAAGAGACCCAGTACTTC; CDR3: CARNRGGLQETQYF
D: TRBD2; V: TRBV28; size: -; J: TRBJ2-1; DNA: TGTGCCAGCAGATTGGCGCGGGGGGGGAATGAGCAGTTCTTC; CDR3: CASRLARGGNEQFF
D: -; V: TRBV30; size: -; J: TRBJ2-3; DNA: TGTGCCTGGAGTGTAAGGCTAGCCAACCGCACAGATACGCAGTATTTT; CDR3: CAWSVRLANRTDTQYF
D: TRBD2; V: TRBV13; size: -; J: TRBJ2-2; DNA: TGTGCCAGCAGCTTAACTAGCGGGGGGGCTCAGAACACCGGGGAGCTGTTTTTT; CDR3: CASSLTSGGAQNTGELFF